Listed below are T cell receptor beta chains from one sample, sequenced in a study of PD-1 blockade in classical Hodgkin lymphoma. Repertoires were generated with immunoSEQ multiplex PCR, while TCRdb's copy carries only in-frame clones and drops some. Among about 17,000 clones listed, 60% to 85% were seen once. Source: CD4+ T cells from blood, taken before the fourth cycle of nivolumab. These receptor sequences come from a human donor with classical Hodgkin lymphoma. The CDR3 runs from the conserved cysteine through the conserved F or W. A D gene is named only where the DNA matches it firmly. Rows may omit the clone size; those that give it use once, few, many or a size class.

clone_size j_call d_call v_call cdr3_aa cdr3_nt
NA TRBJ2-3 TRBD1 TRBV29-1 CSVGQGADTQYF TGCAGCGTTGGACAGGGGGCGGATACGCAGTATTTT
NA TRBJ1-3 NA TRBV7-9 CASSLTGQGGGNTIYF TGTGCCAGCAGCTTAACGGGGCAGGGTGGAGGAAACACCATATATTTT
NA TRBJ2-3 TRBD2 TRBV18 CASSPSSGRVTDTQYF TGTGCCAGCTCACCATCTAGCGGGAGGGTCACAGATACGCAGTATTTT
NA TRBJ1-1 NA TRBV29-1 CSVELHGGRDTEAFF TGCAGCGTTGAACTCCACGGGGGCAGGGACACTGAAGCTTTCTTT
NA TRBJ2-7 TRBD1 TRBV7-9 CASSLARDSQYF TGTGCCAGCAGCTTAGCGAGGGACAGTCAGTACTTC
NA TRBJ1-4 NA TRBV4-2 CASSPRSGEKLFF TGTGCCAGCAGCCCACGCTCGGGTGAAAAACTGTTTTTT
NA TRBJ2-5 NA TRBV19 CASNSGVGTQYF TGTGCCAGTAATTCGGGGGTTGGGACCCAGTACTTC
NA TRBJ2-2 NA TRBV18 CASSPPAGPGELFF TGTGCCAGCTCACCACCCGCAGGCCCCGGGGAGCTGTTTTTT
NA TRBJ2-3 NA TRBV11-3 CASSLGGLTDTQYF TGTGCCAGCAGCTTAGGGGGTCTGACAGATACGCAGTATTTT
NA TRBJ2-5 TRBD1 TRBV4-1 CASSQAGTGWETQYF TGCGCCAGCAGCCAAGCCGGGACAGGGTGGGAGACCCAGTACTTC
NA TRBJ2-2 NA TRBV15 CATSRDFNTGELFF TGTGCCACCAGCAGGGACTTTAACACCGGGGAGCTGTTTTTT
NA TRBJ2-6 NA TRBV19 CASSGGTALSGANVLTF TGTGCCAGTAGTGGCGGGACAGCCCTCTCTGGGGCCAACGTCCTGACTTTC
NA TRBJ1-2 NA TRBV5-8 CASSLQGYGYTF TGTGCCAGCAGCTTACAGGGATATGGCTACACCTTC
NA TRBJ1-5 NA TRBV19 CASSRTENSNQPQHF TGTGCCAGTAGCCGGACAGAAAATAGCAATCAGCCCCAGCATTTT
NA TRBJ2-5 NA TRBV29-1 CSIRQSQETQYF TGCAGTATCAGGCAGTCCCAAGAGACCCAGTACTTC
NA TRBJ2-7 TRBD1 TRBV6-5 CASRAGQGFYEQYF TGTGCCAGCAGAGCGGGACAGGGTTTCTACGAGCAGTACTTC
NA TRBJ2-7 TRBD1 TRBV15 CATSRELGQGVEQYF TGTGCCACCAGCAGGGAACTGGGACAGGGGGTCGAGCAGTACTTC
NA TRBJ2-7 NA TRBV6-1 CASSEHQGIVDEQYF TGTGCCAGCAGTGAACACCAGGGTATAGTGGACGAGCAGTACTTC
NA TRBJ2-4 TRBD1 TRBV5-1 CASHPGTGGVWAKNIQYF TGCGCCAGCCATCCCGGGACAGGGGGCGTGTGGGCCAAAAACATTCAGTACTTC
NA TRBJ2-1 TRBD1 TRBV28 CASSSTQGVVRAYEQFF TGTGCCAGCAGTTCAACACAGGGGGTGGTGCGGGCCTATGAGCAGTTCTTC
once TRBJ2-1 NA TRBV7-2 CASSLVLGSNEQFF TGTGCCAGCAGCTTAGTCCTCGGGTCCAATGAGCAGTTCTTC
NA TRBJ2-1 TRBD2 TRBV11-2 CASSLGAGGYNEQFF TGTGCCAGCAGCTTAGGGGCGGGAGGGTACAATGAGCAGTTCTTC
once TRBJ2-5 NA TRBV28 CASSLGGGSRETQYF TGTGCCAGCAGTTTAGGTGGGGGAAGCCGAGAGACCCAGTACTTC
once TRBJ2-7 TRBD2 TRBV7-2 CASSLAVAGGHEQYF TGTGCCAGCAGCTTAGCGGTAGCGGGAGGCCACGAGCAGTACTTC
NA TRBJ1-5 NA TRBV4-1 CASSQALGVRNQPQHF TGCGCCAGCAGCCAGGCCCTCGGGGTCCGAAATCAGCCCCAGCATTTT
NA TRBJ2-7 NA TRBV27 CASSLRQGSGYEQYF TGTGCCAGCAGTTTAAGGCAGGGGTCAGGCTACGAGCAGTACTTC
NA TRBJ2-7 TRBD2 TRBV5-1 CASSSSGSAPYEQYF TGCGCCAGCAGCTCTAGCGGGAGCGCCCCCTACGAGCAGTACTTC
NA TRBJ2-6 NA TRBV25-1 CASSRGQNWTSRANVLTF TGTGCCAGCAGTCGGGGTCAGAACTGGACAAGTCGGGCCAACGTCCTGACTTTC
NA TRBJ2-1 NA TRBV19 CASSFEGAVGNEQFF TGTGCCAGCTCCTTCGAAGGGGCTGTTGGCAATGAGCAGTTCTTC
NA TRBJ2-1 TRBD1 TRBV10-3 CAISERGQGGNEQFF TGTGCCATCAGTGAGCGGGGACAGGGAGGGAATGAGCAGTTCTTC
NA TRBJ2-1 NA TRBV2 CASSITGGYNEQFF TGTGCCAGCAGCATTACGGGTGGATACAATGAGCAGTTCTTC
NA TRBJ2-1 NA TRBV11-2 CASSLDVLTGREQFF TGTGCCAGCAGCTTAGATGTCTTGACGGGCCGGGAGCAGTTCTTC
NA TRBJ2-1 TRBD1 TRBV6-1 CASSRDRVSYNEQFF TGTGCCAGCAGTCGGGACAGGGTTTCCTACAATGAGCAGTTCTTC
NA TRBJ2-1 NA TRBV11-2 CASSFGPRDEQFF TGTGCCAGCAGCTTCGGCCCAAGGGATGAGCAGTTCTTC
NA TRBJ1-5 TRBD1 TRBV2 CASSVSGQVNQPQHF TGTGCCAGCAGTGTTTCCGGACAGGTAAATCAGCCCCAGCATTTT
NA TRBJ2-1 TRBD2 TRBV6-1 CASSLAGGPVDEQFF TGTGCCAGTTCATTAGCGGGAGGGCCGGTCGATGAGCAGTTCTTC
NA TRBJ2-4 NA TRBV6-6 CASSSDVGGTNF TGTGCCAGCAGTTCCGACGTCGGAGGAACGAACTTC
once TRBJ2-4 TRBD1 TRBV29-1 CSVEDLGQAQYF TGCAGCGTTGAAGATCTGGGACAGGCTCAGTACTTC
NA TRBJ2-5 NA TRBV5-1 CASSLSHGIAAQETQYF TGCGCCAGCAGCTTGAGTCACGGTATTGCCGCCCAAGAGACCCAGTACTTC
NA TRBJ1-1 TRBD1 TRBV7-2 CASSPQATGGLTGAFF TGTGCCAGCAGCCCCCAAGCGACAGGGGGTTTGACTGGAGCTTTCTTT
NA TRBJ2-1 NA TRBV27 CASSLRSGTGNEQFF TGTGCCAGCAGTTTAAGGTCGGGGACGGGCAATGAGCAGTTCTTC
once TRBJ2-3 TRBD2 TRBV4-1 CASSPQAGGSEISTDTQYF TGCGCCAGCAGCCCCCAGGCGGGAGGGTCGGAAATTAGCACAGATACGCAGTATTTT
NA TRBJ1-2 TRBD1 TRBV2 CASSKQGADGYTF TGTGCCAGCAGTAAACAGGGGGCAGATGGCTACACCTTC
NA TRBJ1-2 NA TRBV10-2 CASTNKESGYTF TGCGCCAGCACTAACAAGGAATCTGGCTACACCTTC
few TRBJ2-2 TRBD1 TRBV9 CASSGGKGQDATGELFF TGTGCCAGCAGCGGAGGGAAAGGACAGGACGCAACCGGGGAGCTGTTTTTT
NA TRBJ2-1 NA TRBV25-1 CASCTTYNEQFF TGTGCCAGCTGTACAACTTACAATGAGCAGTTCTTC
NA TRBJ1-1 NA TRBV12-5 CASGNTQGTEAFF TGTGCTAGTGGTAACACTCAGGGGACTGAAGCTTTCTTT
NA TRBJ2-7 TRBD1 TRBV5-1 CASSPPTGTGGHEQYF TGCGCCAGCAGCCCACCAACCGGGACAGGGGGCCACGAGCAGTACTTC
NA TRBJ2-1 TRBD2 TRBV6-5 CASSYLGTSGTNEQFF TGTGCCAGCAGTTACTTGGGGACTAGCGGTACAAATGAGCAGTTCTTC
NA TRBJ2-3 NA TRBV6-4 CASNSSTQYF TGTGCCAGCAACTCTAGTACGCAGTATTTT